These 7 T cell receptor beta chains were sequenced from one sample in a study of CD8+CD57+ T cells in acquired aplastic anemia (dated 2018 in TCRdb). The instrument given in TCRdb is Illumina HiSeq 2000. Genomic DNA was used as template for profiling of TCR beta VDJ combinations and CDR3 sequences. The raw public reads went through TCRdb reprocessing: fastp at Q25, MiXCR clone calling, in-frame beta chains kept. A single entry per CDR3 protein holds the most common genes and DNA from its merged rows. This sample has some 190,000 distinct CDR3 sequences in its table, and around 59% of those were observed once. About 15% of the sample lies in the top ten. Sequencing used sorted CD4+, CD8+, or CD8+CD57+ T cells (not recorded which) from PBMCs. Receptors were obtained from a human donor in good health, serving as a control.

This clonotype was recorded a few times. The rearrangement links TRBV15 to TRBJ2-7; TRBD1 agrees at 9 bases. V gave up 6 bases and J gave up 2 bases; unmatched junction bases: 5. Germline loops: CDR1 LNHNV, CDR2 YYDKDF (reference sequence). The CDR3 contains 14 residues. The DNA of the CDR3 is TGTGCCACCAGGAGGACAGGGGAAACCTACGAGCAGTACTTC. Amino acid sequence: CATRRTGETYEQYF.

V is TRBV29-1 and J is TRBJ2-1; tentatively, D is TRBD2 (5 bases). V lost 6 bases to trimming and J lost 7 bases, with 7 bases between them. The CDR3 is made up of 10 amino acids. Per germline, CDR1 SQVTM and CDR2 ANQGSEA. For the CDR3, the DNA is TGCAGCGTGAGGAGGAATGAGCAGTTCTTC. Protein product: CSVRRNEQFF.

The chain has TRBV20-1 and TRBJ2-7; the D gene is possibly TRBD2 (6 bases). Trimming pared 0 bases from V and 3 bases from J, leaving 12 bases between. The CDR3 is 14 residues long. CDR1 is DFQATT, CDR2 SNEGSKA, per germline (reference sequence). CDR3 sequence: CSARDSASVYEQYF. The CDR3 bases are TGCAGTGCTAGAGATTCCGCTAGCGTCTACGAGCAGTACTTC.

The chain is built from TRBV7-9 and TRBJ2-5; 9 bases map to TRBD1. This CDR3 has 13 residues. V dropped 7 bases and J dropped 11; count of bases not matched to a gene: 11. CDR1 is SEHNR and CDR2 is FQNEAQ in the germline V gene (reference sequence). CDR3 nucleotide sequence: TGTGCCAGCACCCCCGCCCCGGGACAGGGACAGTACTTC. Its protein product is CASTPAPGQGQYF. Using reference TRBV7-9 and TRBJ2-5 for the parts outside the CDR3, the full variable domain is DTGVSQNPRHKITKRGQNVTFRCDPISEHNRLYWYRQTLGQGPEFLTYFQNEAQLEKSRLLSDRFSAERPKGSFSTLEIQRTEQGDSAMYLCASTPAPGQGQYFGPGTRLLVL.

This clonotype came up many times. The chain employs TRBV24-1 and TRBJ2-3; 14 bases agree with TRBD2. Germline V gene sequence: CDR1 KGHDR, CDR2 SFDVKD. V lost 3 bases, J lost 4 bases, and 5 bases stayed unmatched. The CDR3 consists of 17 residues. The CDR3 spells CATSDRGLAGGPDTQYF. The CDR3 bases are TGTGCCACCAGTGATCGCGGACTAGCGGGGGGACCAGATACGCAGTATTTT.

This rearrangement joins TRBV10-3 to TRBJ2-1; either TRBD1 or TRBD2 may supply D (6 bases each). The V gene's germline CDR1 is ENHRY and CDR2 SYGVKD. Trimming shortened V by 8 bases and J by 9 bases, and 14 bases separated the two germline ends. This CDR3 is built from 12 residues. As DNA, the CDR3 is TGTGCCATCGGTGTACAGGGAGGTGAGCAGTTCTTC. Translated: CAIGVQGGEQFF.

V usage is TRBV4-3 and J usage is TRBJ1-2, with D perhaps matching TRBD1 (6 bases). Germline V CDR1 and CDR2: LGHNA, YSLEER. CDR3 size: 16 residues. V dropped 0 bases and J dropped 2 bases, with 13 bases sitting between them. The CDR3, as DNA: TGCGCCAGCAGCCAAGAAATACAGGGAGGGAACTATGGCTACACCTTC. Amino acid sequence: CASSQEIQGGNYGYTF.